A selection of T cell receptor beta chains follows, all from one sample in a study of naive and memory T cell subsets. TCRdb redid the calling of the UMI-ligation and nested PCR reads with MiXCR, one entry per CDR3 protein. The profile shows some 80,000 distinct CDR3 sequences, 8% to 9.5% of them singletons. The sequenced sample was naive CD8+ T cells from blood. These TCRs come from a human donor in good health. Each CDR3 is given with its conserved first and last residue. The D gene is left open where the match is weak. Only some rows state a clone size, as once, few, many or a class for expanded clones.

17 | NA | TRBJ2-6 | NA | TRBV7-3 | TGTGCCAGCAGCTTAGGAGTGGGGACCTCTGGGGCCAACGTCCTGACTTTC | CASSLGVGTSGANVLTF
15 | few | TRBJ2-7 | TRBD2 | TRBV7-3 | TGTGCCAGCAGCTCCTCCCTTAGCGGGTCCGCAGAGCAGTACTTC | CASSSSLSGSAEQYF
15 | many | TRBJ2-3 | NA | TRBV28 | TGTGCCAGCAGTTTCACGACAGTACGCACAGATACGCAGTATTTT | CASSFTTVRTDTQYF
13 | many | TRBJ2-7 | NA | TRBV20-1 | TGCAGTGCTAGTTCCGAAATCCCCTACGAGCAGTACTTC | CSASSEIPYEQYF
14 | many | TRBJ1-4 | NA | TRBV4-1 | TGCGCCAGCAGCCAAGACGGACGGGCCGAAAAACTGTTTTTT | CASSQDGRAEKLFF
14 | many | TRBJ2-7 | NA | TRBV20-1 | TGCAGTGCTAGAGATAATGACCCGTTTGGGGAGCAGTACTTC | CSARDNDPFGEQYF
14 | NA | TRBJ2-7 | TRBD2 | TRBV29-1 | TGCAGCGTTAGGTTTAGCGGGAGCTCTTACGAGCAGTACTTC | CSVRFSGSSYEQYF
14 | NA | TRBJ1-1 | NA | TRBV20-1 | TGCAGTGCTAGAGAGATCAGAAGATACACTGAAGCTTTCTTT | CSAREIRRYTEAFF
12 | many | TRBJ2-7 | NA | TRBV6-5 | TGTGCCAGCAGGGGATCTTCCTACGAGCAGTACTTC | CASRGSSYEQYF
18 | few | TRBJ2-1 | TRBD2 | TRBV4-1 | TGCGCCAGCAGCCTCGTAGCGGGAGGGCGCGAGGTAAGCAATGAGCAGTTCTTC | CASSLVAGGREVSNEQFF
15 | many | TRBJ1-5 | TRBD1 | TRBV20-1 | TGCAGTGCTACCGACCGCGACAGGGGCAATCAGCCCCAGCATTTT | CSATDRDRGNQPQHF
11 | few | TRBJ1-2 | NA | TRBV11-2 | TGTGCCAGCAGCTTAGGGAATGGCTACACCTTC | CASSLGNGYTF
12 | many | TRBJ1-1 | NA | TRBV6-1 | TGTGCCAGCAGTGAAGCTTGGTTAGAAGCTTTCTTT | CASSEAWLEAFF
15 | NA | TRBJ2-2 | NA | TRBV20-1 | TGCAGTGCTAGTGCCGCCGGGGCAAACACCGGGGAGCTGTTTTTT | CSASAAGANTGELFF
13 | few | TRBJ1-1 | NA | TRBV3-1 | TGTGCCAGCAGCCAAGAACGGGAGGTCGAAGCTTTCTTT | CASSQEREVEAFF
13 | few | TRBJ1-5 | NA | TRBV4-1 | TGCGCCAGCAGCCCCGACGGCAATCAGCCCCAGCATTTT | CASSPDGNQPQHF
15 | NA | TRBJ2-7 | NA | TRBV4-1 | TGCGCCAGCAGCCAATGGACCCGAGGGGCCTACGAGCAGTACTTC | CASSQWTRGAYEQYF
14 | many | TRBJ2-7 | NA | TRBV4-1 | TGCGCCAGCAGCCAGATGACGGATACCTACGAGCAGTACTTC | CASSQMTDTYEQYF
14 | NA | TRBJ2-3 | TRBD2 | TRBV20-1 | TGCAGTGCTAGGACTAGCGGGAGGGCAGATACGCAGTATTTT | CSARTSGRADTQYF
14 | few | TRBJ2-2 | NA | TRBV2 | TGTGCCAGCACCGCGGGCCGGAACACCGGGGAGCTGTTTTTT | CASTAGRNTGELFF
15 | NA | TRBJ2-7 | NA | TRBV7-9 | TGTGCCAGCAGCTTAGTGGAGCCCCGCTCCTACGAGCAGTACTTC | CASSLVEPRSYEQYF
14 | few | TRBJ1-1 | TRBD1 | TRBV6-6 | TGTGCCAGCAGTTGGACAGGGATGAACACTGAAGCTTTCTTT | CASSWTGMNTEAFF
15 | few | TRBJ1-2 | NA | TRBV14 | TGTGCCAGCAGCCAAGAAGCGGGATTAGGGTATGGCTACACCTTC | CASSQEAGLGYGYTF
14 | many | TRBJ2-7 | NA | TRBV9 | TGTGCCAGCAGCGGTAGCGGACATTCTAACGAGCAGTACTTC | CASSGSGHSNEQYF
14 | many | TRBJ1-5 | NA | TRBV6-2/TRBV6-3 | TGTGCCAGCAGTTCCTGGGACAGCAATCAGCCCCAGCATTTT | CASSSWDSNQPQHF
14 | few | TRBJ2-3 | NA | TRBV5-1 | TGCGCCAGCAACCTGGTCGCGGACGCAGATACGCAGTATTTT | CASNLVADADTQYF
15 | few | TRBJ2-2 | TRBD2 | TRBV7-6 | TGTGCCAGCAGTTTACTAGCGGAACCAGCCGGGGAGCTGTTTTTT | CASSLLAEPAGELFF
15 | few | TRBJ2-5 | NA | TRBV27 | TGTGCCAGCAGCCTTGACAGTCTGAGTGTTGAGACCCAGTACTTC | CASSLDSLSVETQYF
11 | few | TRBJ1-2 | NA | TRBV20-1 | TGCAGTGCTCCGGGACATTATGGCTACACCTTC | CSAPGHYGYTF
15 | NA | TRBJ2-7 | NA | TRBV21-1 | TGTGCCAGCAGCAAAGAGGGTAGGGGGCGCAACGAGCAGTACTTC | CASSKEGRGRNEQYF
16 | many | TRBJ2-7 | NA | TRBV20-1 | TGCAGTGCTAGAGATTCGGAGGGGACGTTGACCTACGAGCAGTACTTC | CSARDSEGTLTYEQYF
15 | few | TRBJ2-7 | TRBD2 | TRBV5-4 | TGTGCCAGCAGCGGGCGGACTAGCGGACTTTACGAGCAGTACTTC | CASSGRTSGLYEQYF
19 | NA | TRBJ2-6 | NA | TRBV5-6 | TGTGCCAGCAGCTTGTACGGTTTAGGACACATCTCTGGGGCCAACGTCCTGACTTTC | CASSLYGLGHISGANVLTF
15 | many | TRBJ2-6 | NA | TRBV27 | TGTGCCAGCAGTTTAGTGGGAGCTGGGGCCAACGTCCTGACTTTC | CASSLVGAGANVLTF
10 | NA | TRBJ1-1 | NA | TRBV30 | TGTGCCTGGAGAGAACAATGGGCTTTCTTT | CAWREQWAFF
17 | many | TRBJ2-3 | TRBD2 | TRBV20-1 | TGCAGTGCTTATGGACTAGCGGGGGATATGGTGGCAGATACGCAGTATTTT | CSAYGLAGDMVADTQYF
14 | many | TRBJ1-5 | NA | TRBV29-1 | TGCAGCGTTTTGGGTAAAGATAGCAATCAGCCCCAGCATTTT | CSVLGKDSNQPQHF
13 | few | TRBJ2-1 | NA | TRBV29-1 | TGCAGCGTCCTAGAAGGGTCGGGGTCAGACCAGTTCTTC | CSVLEGSGSDQFF
15 | few | TRBJ1-2 | NA | TRBV4-1 | TGCGCCAGCAGCCAAGGGGACGGTACCAACTATGGCTACACCTTC | CASSQGDGTNYGYTF
13 | NA | TRBJ1-1 | NA | TRBV28 | TGTGCCAGCATGTGGGGCCTGGGAACTGAAGCTTTCTTT | CASMWGLGTEAFF
15 | few | TRBJ2-7 | TRBD1 | TRBV14 | TGTGCCAGCAGTCGATCCGGGACAGGGGCCTACGAGCAGTACTTC | CASSRSGTGAYEQYF
15 | many | TRBJ2-1 | NA | TRBV15 | TGTGCCACCAGCAGCGGACTACCAGGACTGAATGAGCAGTTCTTC | CATSSGLPGLNEQFF
15 | many | TRBJ2-7 | TRBD1 | TRBV12-3/TRBV12-4 | TGTGCCAGCAGAGCGACAGGGGGCGTGAAGAGTGAGCAGTACTTC | CASRATGGVKSEQYF
11 | many | TRBJ1-2 | NA | TRBV29-1 | TGCAGCGTTGAAGTCCGGGTTGGCTACACCTTC | CSVEVRVGYTF
13 | NA | TRBJ2-7 | NA | TRBV5-1 | TGCGCCAGCAGCTTTGGAGGGCTTTTGGAGCAGTACTTC | CASSFGGLLEQYF
13 | few | TRBJ2-7 | NA | TRBV7-6 | TGTGCCAGCAGCTCGCACGACAGCTACGAGCAGTACTTC | CASSSHDSYEQYF
12 | many | TRBJ2-1 | NA | TRBV7-2 | TGTGCCAGCAATCAGCTGGGAGATGAGCAGTTCTTC | CASNQLGDEQFF
12 | many | TRBJ2-7 | TRBD1 | TRBV29-1 | TGCAGCGTTGGGCAGGGGGCCTACGAGCAGTACTTC | CSVGQGAYEQYF
12 | many | TRBJ2-4 | NA | TRBV29-1 | TGCAGCGCAAATCTGGGGCTTGGCATTCAGTACTTC | CSANLGLGIQYF
15 | few | TRBJ2-1 | TRBD2 | TRBV11-2 | TGTGCCAGCAGCCTAGCGGGGGACCTCCTTTGGGAGCAGTTCTTC | CASSLAGDLLWEQFF
14 | NA | TRBJ2-5 | NA | TRBV4-1 | TGCGCCAGCAGCCAAGAATTGGGGCAAGAGACCCAGTACTTC | CASSQELGQETQYF
14 | many | TRBJ2-1 | NA | TRBV19 | TGTGCCAGTAGTATAGTACGGGGGTACAATGAGCAGTTCTTC | CASSIVRGYNEQFF
14 | NA | TRBJ1-4 | TRBD1 | TRBV27 | TGTGCCAGCAGAGATCAGGGGGCTAGGGAAAAACTGTTTTTT | CASRDQGAREKLFF
14 | many | TRBJ1-1 | TRBD1 | TRBV29-1 | TGCAGCGTCCACGGGACAGGGAGGGACACTGAAGCTTTCTTT | CSVHGTGRDTEAFF
14 | NA | TRBJ2-7 | NA | TRBV6-5 | TGTGCCAGCAGTTACTCTGAGTTTACCTACGAGCAGTACTTC | CASSYSEFTYEQYF
15 | NA | TRBJ2-7 | TRBD2 | TRBV29-1 | TGCAGCGTTTATGGACTAGCGGGAGTAGCCCACGAGCAGTACTTC | CSVYGLAGVAHEQYF
16 | NA | TRBJ2-7 | NA | TRBV5-1 | TGCGCCAGCAGCTTGGAGGGGGCTGCGGGATTCTACGAGCAGTACTTC | CASSLEGAAGFYEQYF
15 | few | TRBJ2-7 | NA | TRBV29-1 | TGCAGCGTTGATGGTTTGGACCAGGGGCCCTACGAGCAGTACTTC | CSVDGLDQGPYEQYF
15 | many | TRBJ2-1 | NA | TRBV5-4 | TGTGCCAGCAGCCCGACCCAGGCGGGAAGCAATGAGCAGTTCTTC | CASSPTQAGSNEQFF
14 | NA | TRBJ2-7 | TRBD2 | TRBV20-1 | TGCAGTGCAGAATCCGGGACTACCGACTACGAGCAGTACTTC | CSAESGTTDYEQYF